This TCR beta chain was documented in a study of follicular helper T cells after annual influenza vaccination. Sequencing of TCRB used Survey level resolution. The method was immunoSEQ multiplex PCR; TCRdb's version includes in-frame clones alone and lacks a portion of them. The sample records approximately 6,800 clones, around 80% being singletons. Time point of the sample: 2015-2016 season, 7 days after influenza vaccination. Subjects lived in the community and lacked influenza vaccine within the prior 6 months. Worth noting for this clone: What it recognizes is unknown.

The CDR3 runs to 17 residues. With 4 bases clipped from V and 4 bases from J, the junction kept 7 bases outside the gene matches. Germline lookup yields CDR1 SGHAT and CDR2 FQNNGV. Study results and caveats: Day 7 ICOS+CD38+ clones were most often found later in ICOS-CD38- cTfh cells.

The material sequenced was CXCR5- memory CD4+ T cells sorted from blood, taken 7 days after influenza vaccination. V usage is TRBV11-2 and J usage is TRBJ2-5, with 15 bases aligning to TRBD2. This TCR was sampled from an adult who received the influenza vaccine. CDR3 amino acids: CASSSYRGLAGGETQYF. In DNA, the CDR3 is TGTGCCAGCAGCTCCTACCGGGGACTAGCGGGGGGAGAGACCCAGTACTTC.